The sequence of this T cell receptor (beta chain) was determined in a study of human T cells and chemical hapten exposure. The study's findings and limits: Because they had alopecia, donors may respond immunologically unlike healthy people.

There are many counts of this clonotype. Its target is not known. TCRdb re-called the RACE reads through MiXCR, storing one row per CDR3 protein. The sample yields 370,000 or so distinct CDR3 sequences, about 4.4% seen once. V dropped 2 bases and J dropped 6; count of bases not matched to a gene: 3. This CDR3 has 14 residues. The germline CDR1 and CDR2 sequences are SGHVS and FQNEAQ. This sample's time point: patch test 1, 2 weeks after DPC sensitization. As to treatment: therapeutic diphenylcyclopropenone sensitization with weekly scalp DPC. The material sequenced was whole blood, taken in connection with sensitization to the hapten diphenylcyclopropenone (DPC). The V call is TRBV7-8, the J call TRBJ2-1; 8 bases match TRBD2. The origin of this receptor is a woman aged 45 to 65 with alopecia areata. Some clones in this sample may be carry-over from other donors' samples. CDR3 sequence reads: CASSLTGGGNEQFF. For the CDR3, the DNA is TGTGCCAGCAGCTTAACCGGGGGGGGCAATGAGCAGTTCTTC.